Listed below are T cell receptor beta chains from one sample, sequenced in a study of human T cells and chemical hapten exposure. TCRdb analysed the RACE reads with MiXCR anew, one entry per CDR3 protein. The table lists some 43,000 distinct CDR3 sequences, 3.5% to 4% of them singletons, with 20% to 30% in the top ten. The source was whole blood, collected in connection with sensitization to the hapten diphenylcyclopropenone (DPC). Receptor source: a man aged 45-60 years with alopecia areata. Some clones in this sample may be carry-over from other donors' samples. Each CDR3 is given with its conserved first and last residue. D genes are given only for firm matches. Rows may omit the clone size; those that give it use once, few, many or a size class.

>-|TRBJ2-2|many|TRBV3-1
CASSQVNTGELFF
TGTGCCAGCAGTCAAGTAAACACCGGGGAGCTGTTTTTT
>-|TRBJ2-5|few|TRBV6-2/TRBV6-3
CASRLYSAGQFQETQYF
TGTGCCAGCAGACTTTACTCGGCCGGACAGTTCCAAGAGACCCAGTACTTC
>TRBD1|TRBJ2-2|many|TRBV5-1
CASSDTGGATGELFF
TGCGCCAGCAGCGACACAGGGGGCGCGACCGGGGAGCTGTTTTTT
>-|TRBJ2-7|many|TRBV19
CASMGPSGQTREQYF
TGTGCCAGTATGGGCCCCAGCGGACAAACTCGCGAGCAGTACTTC
>-|TRBJ2-5|-|TRBV15
CATSRDSAEETQYF
TGTGCCACCAGCAGAGATTCGGCGGAAGAGACCCAGTACTTC
>-|TRBJ2-7|many|TRBV29-1
CSARRGVHEQYF
TGCAGCGCCAGGAGGGGGGTCCACGAGCAGTACTTC
>TRBD2|TRBJ2-3|-|TRBV10-2
CATVAGTALSYTQYF
TGCGCCACCGTAGCGGGAACGGCCCTATCGTATACGCAGTATTTT
>-|TRBJ2-1|many|TRBV20-1
CSARGWADHNEQFF
TGCAGTGCTAGAGGTTGGGCGGACCACAATGAGCAGTTCTTC
>-|TRBJ1-4|many|TRBV3-1
CASSQVRGAGEKLFF
TGTGCCAGCAGTCAAGTACGGGGGGCCGGTGAAAAACTGTTTTTT
>-|TRBJ1-6|many|TRBV20-1
CSARFLGGQGGNSPLHF
TGCAGTGCTAGATTTTTGGGTGGGCAGGGAGGCAATTCACCCCTCCACTTT
>TRBD1|TRBJ2-3|many|TRBV20-1
CSAIRHGQGLGGTQYF
TGCAGTGCCATACGACATGGACAGGGGCTCGGGGGTACGCAGTATTTT
>TRBD2|TRBJ2-5|many|TRBV4-1
CASSQFLMGGRAQYF
TGCGCCAGCAGCCAATTTCTTATGGGCGGGAGGGCCCAGTACTTC
>-|TRBJ1-1|many|TRBV28
CASRVDTEAFF
TGTGCCAGCAGGGTGGACACTGAAGCTTTCTTT
>TRBD1|TRBJ2-6|many|TRBV10-3
CAISEPTGTGANVLTF
TGTGCCATCAGTGAGCCGACAGGGACCGGGGCCAACGTCCTGACTTTC
>TRBD2|TRBJ2-3|many|TRBV5-1
CASSLVTSGRTDTQYF
TGCGCCAGCAGCTTGGTAACTAGCGGGAGAACAGATACGCAGTATTTT
>TRBD1|TRBJ2-7|medium-sized|TRBV28
CASSPGQIFEQYF
TGTGCCAGCAGTCCGGGACAGATCTTCGAGCAGTACTTC
>-|TRBJ2-5|many|TRBV7-9
CASSSTSPGTQYF
TGTGCCAGCAGTTCGACTAGTCCTGGGACCCAGTACTTC
>TRBD2|TRBJ2-1|many|TRBV20-1
CSVSGMKNLNEQFF
TGCAGTGTTAGCGGGATGAAGAACCTTAATGAGCAGTTCTTC
>-|TRBJ1-5|many|TRBV2
CASSVGERQPQHF
TGTGCCAGCAGTGTAGGGGAACGACAGCCCCAGCATTTT
>TRBD1|TRBJ2-3|many|TRBV5-1
CASSLDGQGPGTGGTQYF
TGCGCCAGCAGCTTGGACGGACAGGGGCCGGGGACAGGTGGTACGCAGTATTTT
>TRBD1|TRBJ2-7|many|TRBV7-2
CASSPRQGATYEQYF
TGTGCCAGCAGCCCAAGACAGGGGGCGACCTACGAGCAGTACTTC
>-|TRBJ2-3|many|TRBV30
CAWRRGDRSTDTQYF
TGTGCCTGGAGAAGGGGCGACAGGAGCACAGATACGCAGTATTTT
>TRBD2|TRBJ2-3|many|TRBV12-3/TRBV12-4
CASSPHATGTSGRALPRTDTQYF
TGTGCCAGCAGTCCCCACGCAACCGGGACTAGCGGGAGGGCCCTTCCTCGCACAGATACGCAGTATTTT
>-|TRBJ2-7|many|TRBV5-1
CASSLSRVDEQYF
TGCGCCAGCAGCTTGAGCCGTGTCGACGAGCAGTACTTC
>TRBD1|TRBJ2-1|many|TRBV3-1
CASRPTGGEQFF
TGTGCCAGCAGGCCGACAGGGGGGGAGCAGTTCTTC
>-|TRBJ2-3|-|TRBV28
CASKRPADTQYF
TGTGCCAGCAAAAGGCCTGCAGATACGCAGTATTTT
>TRBD2|TRBJ2-3|many|TRBV5-1
CASSLVSGSPIVYF
TGCGCCAGCAGCCTCGTTAGCGGGAGCCCCATAGTTTATTTT
>-|TRBJ2-1|many|TRBV28
CASSLNGGMVSEQFF
TGTGCCAGCAGTTTAAATGGGGGGATGGTTAGTGAGCAGTTCTTC
>-|TRBJ2-3|many|TRBV28
CASSLGGAVTDTQYF
TGTGCCAGCAGTTTAGGAGGAGCGGTCACAGATACGCAGTATTTT
>TRBD2|TRBJ2-3|many|TRBV10-3
CAITGTSGDTQYF
TGTGCCATCACCGGGACTAGCGGAGATACGCAGTATTTT
>TRBD1|TRBJ2-1|many|TRBV5-6
CASSSAGTGLPNFF
TGTGCCAGCAGCTCAGCCGGGACAGGTCTCCCCAACTTCTTC
>-|TRBJ2-5|many|TRBV28
CASSLFSGVQETQYF
TGTGCCAGCAGTTTATTCAGCGGAGTTCAAGAGACCCAGTACTTC
>-|TRBJ2-7|few|TRBV28
CASSLPQGLYEQYF
TGTGCCAGCAGTTTACCTCAGGGGCTCTACGAGCAGTACTTC
>-|TRBJ2-4|many|TRBV11-2
CASSQLTGTGNIQYF
TGTGCCAGCAGCCAGCTGACAGGCACAGGAAACATTCAGTACTTC